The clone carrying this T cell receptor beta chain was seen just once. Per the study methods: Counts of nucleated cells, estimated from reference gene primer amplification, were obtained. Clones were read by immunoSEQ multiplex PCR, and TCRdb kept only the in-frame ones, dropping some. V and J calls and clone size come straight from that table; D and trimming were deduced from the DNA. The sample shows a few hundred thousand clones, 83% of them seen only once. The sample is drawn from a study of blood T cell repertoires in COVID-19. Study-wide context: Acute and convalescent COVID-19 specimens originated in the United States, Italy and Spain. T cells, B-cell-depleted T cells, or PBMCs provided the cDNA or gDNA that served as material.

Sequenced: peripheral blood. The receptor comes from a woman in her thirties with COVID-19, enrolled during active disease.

The DNA for the CDR3 is TGTGCCAGCACCTCGGGACAGGGGAGTGATGGCTACACCTTC. The encoded protein is CASTSGQGSDGYTF. The chain is built from TRBV6-5 and TRBJ1-2; 10 bases agree with TRBD1. This CDR3 spans 14 amino acids. After removal of 7 bases from V and 6 bases from J, the junction contained 8 bases not matched to a gene. The germline CDR1 and CDR2 sequences are MNHEY and SVGAGI.